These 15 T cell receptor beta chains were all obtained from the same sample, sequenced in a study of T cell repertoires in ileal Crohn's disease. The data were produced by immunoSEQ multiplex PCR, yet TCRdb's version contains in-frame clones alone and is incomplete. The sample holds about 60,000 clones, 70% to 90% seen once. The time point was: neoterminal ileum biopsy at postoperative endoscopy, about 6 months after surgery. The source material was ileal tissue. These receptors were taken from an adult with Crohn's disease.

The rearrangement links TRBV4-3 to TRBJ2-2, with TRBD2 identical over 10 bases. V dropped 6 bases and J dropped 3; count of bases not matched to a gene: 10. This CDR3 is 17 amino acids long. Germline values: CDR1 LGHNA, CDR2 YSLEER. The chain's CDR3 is CASSVRWTSGDTGELFF. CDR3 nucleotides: TGCGCCAGCAGTGTTCGTTGGACTAGCGGAGACACCGGGGAGCTGTTTTTT.

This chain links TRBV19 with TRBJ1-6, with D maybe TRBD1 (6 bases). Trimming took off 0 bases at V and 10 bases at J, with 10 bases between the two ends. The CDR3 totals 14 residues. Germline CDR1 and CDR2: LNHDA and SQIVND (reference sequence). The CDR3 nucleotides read TGTGCCAGTAGTATAGATGGGGGCTCATCACCCCTCCACTTT. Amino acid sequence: CASSIDGGSSPLHF.

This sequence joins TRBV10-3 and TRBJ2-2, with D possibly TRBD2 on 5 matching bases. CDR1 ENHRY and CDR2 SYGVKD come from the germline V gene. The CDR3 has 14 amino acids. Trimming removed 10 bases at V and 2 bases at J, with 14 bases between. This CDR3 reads CATARGVNTGELFF. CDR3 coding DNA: TGTGCCACCGCTCGGGGAGTAAACACCGGGGAGCTGTTTTTT.

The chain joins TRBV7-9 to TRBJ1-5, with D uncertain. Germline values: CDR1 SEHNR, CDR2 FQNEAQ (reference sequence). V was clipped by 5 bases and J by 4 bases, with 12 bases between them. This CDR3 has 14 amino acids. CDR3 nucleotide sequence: TGTGCCAGCAGCAGAGGACGGGAGAATCAGCCCCAGCATTTT. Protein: CASSRGRENQPQHF.

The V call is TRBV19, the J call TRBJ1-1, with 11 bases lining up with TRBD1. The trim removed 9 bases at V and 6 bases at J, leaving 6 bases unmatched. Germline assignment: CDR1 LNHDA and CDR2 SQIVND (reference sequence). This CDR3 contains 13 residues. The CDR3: CASQGQGAAEAFF. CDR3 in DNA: TGTGCCAGCCAAGGACAGGGGGCAGCTGAAGCTTTCTTT.

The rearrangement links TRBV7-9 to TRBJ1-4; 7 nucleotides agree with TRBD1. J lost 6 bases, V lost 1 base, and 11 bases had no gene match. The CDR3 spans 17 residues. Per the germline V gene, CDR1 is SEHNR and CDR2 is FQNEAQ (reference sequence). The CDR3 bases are TGTGCCAGCAGCTTAGGGATACCGACAGGGTTTGATGAAAAACTGTTTTTT. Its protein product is CASSLGIPTGFDEKLFF.

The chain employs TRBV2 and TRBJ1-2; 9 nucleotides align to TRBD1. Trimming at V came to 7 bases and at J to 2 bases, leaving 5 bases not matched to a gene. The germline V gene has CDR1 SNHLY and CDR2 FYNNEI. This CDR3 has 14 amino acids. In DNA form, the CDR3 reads TGTGCCAGCACCGCGGGGACAGGGAACTATGGCTACACCTTC. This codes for CASTAGTGNYGYTF.

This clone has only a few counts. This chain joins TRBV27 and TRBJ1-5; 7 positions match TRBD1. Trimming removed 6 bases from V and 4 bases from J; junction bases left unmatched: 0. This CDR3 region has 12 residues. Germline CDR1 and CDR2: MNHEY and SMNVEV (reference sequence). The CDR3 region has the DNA TGTGCCAGCAGACAGGGGAATCAGCCCCAGCATTTT. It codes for CASRQGNQPQHF.

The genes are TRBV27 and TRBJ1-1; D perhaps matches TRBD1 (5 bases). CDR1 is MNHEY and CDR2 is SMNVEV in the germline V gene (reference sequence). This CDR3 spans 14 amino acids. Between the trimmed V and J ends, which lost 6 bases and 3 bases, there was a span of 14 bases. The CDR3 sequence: CASSSQGTYTEAFF. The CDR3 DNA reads TGTGCCAGCAGCTCCCAGGGAACTTACACTGAAGCTTTCTTT.

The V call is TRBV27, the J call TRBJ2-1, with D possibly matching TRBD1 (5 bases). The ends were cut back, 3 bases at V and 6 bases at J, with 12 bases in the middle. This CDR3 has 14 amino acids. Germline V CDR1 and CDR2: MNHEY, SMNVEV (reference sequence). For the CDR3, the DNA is TGTGCCAGCAGTTTTGGGGCGGCTAGCAATGAGCAGTTCTTC. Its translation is CASSFGAASNEQFF.

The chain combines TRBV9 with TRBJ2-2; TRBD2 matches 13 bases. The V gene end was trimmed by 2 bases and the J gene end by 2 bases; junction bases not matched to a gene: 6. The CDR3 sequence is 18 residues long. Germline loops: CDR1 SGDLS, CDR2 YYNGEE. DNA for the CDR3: TGTGCCAGCAGCGTTTTAACTAGCGGGAGGGCCAACACCGGGGAGCTGTTTTTT. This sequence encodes CASSVLTSGRANTGELFF.

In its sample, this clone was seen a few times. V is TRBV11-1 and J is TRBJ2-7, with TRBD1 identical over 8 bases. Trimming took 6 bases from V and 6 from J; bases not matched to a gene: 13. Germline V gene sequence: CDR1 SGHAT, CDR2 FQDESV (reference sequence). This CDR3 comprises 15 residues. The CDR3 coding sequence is TGTGCCAGCAGTTATAATCGGGACAGGACGGGCGAGCAGTACTTC. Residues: CASSYNRDRTGEQYF.

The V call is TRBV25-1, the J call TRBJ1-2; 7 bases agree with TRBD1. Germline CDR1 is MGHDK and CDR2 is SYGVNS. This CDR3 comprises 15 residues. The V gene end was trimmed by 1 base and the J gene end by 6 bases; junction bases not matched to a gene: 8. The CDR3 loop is CASSESGRGLNGYTF. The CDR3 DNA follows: TGTGCCAGCAGTGAATCCGGCAGGGGGTTGAATGGCTACACCTTC.

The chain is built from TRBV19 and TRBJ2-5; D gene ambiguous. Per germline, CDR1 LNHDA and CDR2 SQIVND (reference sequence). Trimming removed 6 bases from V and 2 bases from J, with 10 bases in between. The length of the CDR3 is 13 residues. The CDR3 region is CASSETRQETQYF. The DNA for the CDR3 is TGTGCCAGTAGCGAGACAAGGCAAGAGACCCAGTACTTC.

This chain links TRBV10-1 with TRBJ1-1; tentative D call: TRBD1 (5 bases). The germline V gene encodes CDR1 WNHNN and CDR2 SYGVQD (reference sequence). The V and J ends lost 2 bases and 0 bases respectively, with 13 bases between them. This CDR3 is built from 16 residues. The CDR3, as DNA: TGCGCCAGCAGTGAGCCGGAGACAGAGATGAACACTGAAGCTTTCTTT. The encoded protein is CASSEPETEMNTEAFF.